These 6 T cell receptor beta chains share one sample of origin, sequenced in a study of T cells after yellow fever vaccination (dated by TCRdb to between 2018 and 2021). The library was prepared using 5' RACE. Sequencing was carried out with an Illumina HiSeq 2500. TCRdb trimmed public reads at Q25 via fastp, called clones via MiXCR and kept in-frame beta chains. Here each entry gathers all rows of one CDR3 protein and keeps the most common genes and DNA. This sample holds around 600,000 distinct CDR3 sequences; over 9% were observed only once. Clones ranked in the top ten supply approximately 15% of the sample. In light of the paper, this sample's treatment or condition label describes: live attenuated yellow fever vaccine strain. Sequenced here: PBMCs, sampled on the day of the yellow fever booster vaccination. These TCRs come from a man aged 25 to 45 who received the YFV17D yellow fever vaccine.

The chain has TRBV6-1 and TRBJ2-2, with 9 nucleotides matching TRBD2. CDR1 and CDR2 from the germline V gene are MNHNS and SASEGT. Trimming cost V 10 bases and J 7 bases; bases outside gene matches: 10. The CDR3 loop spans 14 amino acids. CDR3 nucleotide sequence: TGTGCCACCTCCCTTAGCGGGAGAAACGGGGAGCTGTTTTTT. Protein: CATSLSGRNGELFF.

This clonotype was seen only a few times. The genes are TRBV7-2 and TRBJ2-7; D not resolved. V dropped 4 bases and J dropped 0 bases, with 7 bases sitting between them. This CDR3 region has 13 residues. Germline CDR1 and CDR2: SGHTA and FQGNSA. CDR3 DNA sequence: TGTGCCAGCAGCTCACGTACCTCCTACGAGCAGTACTTC. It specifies CASSSRTSYEQYF.

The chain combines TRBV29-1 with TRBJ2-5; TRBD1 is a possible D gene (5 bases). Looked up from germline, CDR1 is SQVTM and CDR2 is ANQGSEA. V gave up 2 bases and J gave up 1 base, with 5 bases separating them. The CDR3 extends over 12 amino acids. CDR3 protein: CSVERGQETQYF. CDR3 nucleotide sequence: TGCAGCGTTGAAAGGGGCCAAGAGACCCAGTACTTC.

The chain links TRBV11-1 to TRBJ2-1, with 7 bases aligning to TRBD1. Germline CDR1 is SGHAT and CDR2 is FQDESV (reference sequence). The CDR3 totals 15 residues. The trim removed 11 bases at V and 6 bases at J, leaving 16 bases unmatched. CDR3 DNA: TGTGCCTCAGCTAAGGGCCAGGGGGTCATCAATGAGCAGTTCTTC. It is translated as CASAKGQGVINEQFF.

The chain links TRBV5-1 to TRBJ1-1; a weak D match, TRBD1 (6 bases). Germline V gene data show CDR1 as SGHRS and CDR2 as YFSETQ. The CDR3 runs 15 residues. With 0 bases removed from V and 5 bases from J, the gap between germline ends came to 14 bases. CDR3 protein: CASSLAGGGGTEAFF. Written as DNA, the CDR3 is TGCGCCAGCAGCTTGGCCGGAGGGGGAGGGACTGAAGCTTTCTTT.

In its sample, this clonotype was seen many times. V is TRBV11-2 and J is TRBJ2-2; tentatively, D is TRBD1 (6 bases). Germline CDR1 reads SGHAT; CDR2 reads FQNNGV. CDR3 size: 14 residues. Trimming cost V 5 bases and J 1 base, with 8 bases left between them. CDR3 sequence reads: CASSRRGNTGELFF. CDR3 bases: TGTGCCAGCAGCCGCAGGGGGAACACCGGGGAGCTGTTTTTT.